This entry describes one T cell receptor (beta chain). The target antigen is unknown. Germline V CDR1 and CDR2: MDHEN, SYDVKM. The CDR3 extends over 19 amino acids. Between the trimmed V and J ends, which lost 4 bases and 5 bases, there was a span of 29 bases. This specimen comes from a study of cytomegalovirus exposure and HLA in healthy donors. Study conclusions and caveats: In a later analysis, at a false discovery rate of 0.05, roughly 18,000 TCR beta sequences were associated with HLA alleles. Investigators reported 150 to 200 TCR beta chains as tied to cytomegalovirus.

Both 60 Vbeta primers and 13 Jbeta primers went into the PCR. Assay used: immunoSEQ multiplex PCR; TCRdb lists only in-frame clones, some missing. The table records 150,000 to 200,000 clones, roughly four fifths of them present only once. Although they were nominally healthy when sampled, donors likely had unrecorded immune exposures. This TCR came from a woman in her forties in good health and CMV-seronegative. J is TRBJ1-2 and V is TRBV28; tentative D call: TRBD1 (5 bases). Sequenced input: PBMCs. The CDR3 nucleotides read TGTGCCAGCAGTTCGTTTAATCACCAGGGTAGGGATATTGGATATGGCTACACCTTC. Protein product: CASSSFNHQGRDIGYGYTF.